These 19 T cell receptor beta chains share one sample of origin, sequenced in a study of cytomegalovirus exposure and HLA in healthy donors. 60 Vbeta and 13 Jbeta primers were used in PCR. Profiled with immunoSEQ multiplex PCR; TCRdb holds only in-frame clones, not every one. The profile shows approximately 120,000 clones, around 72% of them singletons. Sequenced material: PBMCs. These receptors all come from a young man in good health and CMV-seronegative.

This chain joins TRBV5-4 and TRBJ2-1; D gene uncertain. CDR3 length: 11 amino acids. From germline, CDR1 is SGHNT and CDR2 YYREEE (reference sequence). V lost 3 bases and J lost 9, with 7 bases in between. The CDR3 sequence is CASSSLVEQFF. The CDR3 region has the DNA TGTGCCAGCAGCTCCCTAGTTGAGCAGTTCTTC.

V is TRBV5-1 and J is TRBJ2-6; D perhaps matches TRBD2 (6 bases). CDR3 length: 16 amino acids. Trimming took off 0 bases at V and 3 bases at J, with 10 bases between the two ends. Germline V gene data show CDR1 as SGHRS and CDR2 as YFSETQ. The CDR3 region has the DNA TGCGCCAGCAGCTTGGTACGCGGGGTTGGGGCCAACGTCCTGACTTTC. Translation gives CASSLVRGVGANVLTF. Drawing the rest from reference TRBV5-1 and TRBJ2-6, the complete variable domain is KAGVTQTPRYLIKTRGQQVTLSCSPISGHRSVSWYQQTPGQGLQFLFEYFSETQRNKGNFPGRFSGRQFSNSRSEMNVSTLELGDSALYLCASSLVRGVGANVLTFGAGSRLTVL.

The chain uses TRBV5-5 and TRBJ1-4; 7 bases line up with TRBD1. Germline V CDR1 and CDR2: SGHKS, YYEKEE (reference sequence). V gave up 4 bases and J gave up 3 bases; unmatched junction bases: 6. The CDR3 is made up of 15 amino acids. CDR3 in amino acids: CASSGRGFANEKLFF. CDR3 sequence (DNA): TGTGCCAGCAGCGGCAGGGGGTTTGCTAATGAAAAACTGTTTTTT.

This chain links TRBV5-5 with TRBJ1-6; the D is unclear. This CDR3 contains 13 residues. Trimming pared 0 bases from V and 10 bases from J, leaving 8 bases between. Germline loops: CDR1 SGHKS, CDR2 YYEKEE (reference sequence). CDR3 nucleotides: TGTGCCAGCAGCTTGGCGGTAGTCTCACCCCTCCACTTT. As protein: CASSLAVVSPLHF.

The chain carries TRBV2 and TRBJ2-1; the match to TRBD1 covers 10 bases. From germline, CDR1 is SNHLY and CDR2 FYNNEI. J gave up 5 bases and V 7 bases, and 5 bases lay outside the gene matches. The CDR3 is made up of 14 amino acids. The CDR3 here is CASIAGTGDNEQFF. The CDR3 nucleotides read TGTGCCAGCATCGCCGGGACAGGGGACAATGAGCAGTTCTTC.

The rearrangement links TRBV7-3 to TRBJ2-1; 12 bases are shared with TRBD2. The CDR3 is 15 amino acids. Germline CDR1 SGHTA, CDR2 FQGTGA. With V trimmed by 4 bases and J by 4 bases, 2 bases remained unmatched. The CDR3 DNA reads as TGTGCCAGCAGCTCGACTAGCGGGGGTTACAATGAGCAGTTCTTC. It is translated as CASSSTSGGYNEQFF.

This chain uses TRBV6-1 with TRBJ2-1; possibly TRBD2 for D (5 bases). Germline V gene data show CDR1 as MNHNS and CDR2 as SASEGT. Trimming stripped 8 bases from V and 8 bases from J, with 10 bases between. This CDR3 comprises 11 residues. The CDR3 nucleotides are TGTGCCAGCGGAGGTGTCGATGAGCAGTTCTTC. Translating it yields CASGGVDEQFF.

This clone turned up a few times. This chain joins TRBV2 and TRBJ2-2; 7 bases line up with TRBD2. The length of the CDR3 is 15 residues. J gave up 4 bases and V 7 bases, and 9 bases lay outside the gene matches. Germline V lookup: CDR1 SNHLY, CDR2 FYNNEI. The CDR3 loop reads CASNNGGSSTGELFF. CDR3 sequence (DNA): TGTGCCAGCAATAACGGGGGGTCGTCCACCGGGGAGCTGTTTTTT. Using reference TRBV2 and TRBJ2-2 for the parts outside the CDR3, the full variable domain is EPEVTQTPSHQVTQMGQEVILRCVPISNHLYFYWYRQILGQKVEFLVSFYNNEISEKSEIFDDQFSVERPDGSNFTLKIRSTKLEDSAMYFCASNNGGSSTGELFFGEGSRLTVL.

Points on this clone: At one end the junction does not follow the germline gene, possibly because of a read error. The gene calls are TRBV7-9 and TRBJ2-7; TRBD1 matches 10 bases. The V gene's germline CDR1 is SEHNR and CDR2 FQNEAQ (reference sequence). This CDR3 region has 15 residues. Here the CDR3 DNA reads TGTTCCAGCAGGCGATGGGACAGGGGAGGGGAGGAGCAGTACTTC. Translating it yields CSSRRWDRGGEEQYF.

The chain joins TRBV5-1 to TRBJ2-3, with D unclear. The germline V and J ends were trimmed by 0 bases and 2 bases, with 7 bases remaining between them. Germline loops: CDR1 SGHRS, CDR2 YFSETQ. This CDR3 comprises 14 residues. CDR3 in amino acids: CASSLGADTDTQYF. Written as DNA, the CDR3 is TGCGCCAGCAGCTTGGGAGCTGACACAGATACGCAGTATTTT.

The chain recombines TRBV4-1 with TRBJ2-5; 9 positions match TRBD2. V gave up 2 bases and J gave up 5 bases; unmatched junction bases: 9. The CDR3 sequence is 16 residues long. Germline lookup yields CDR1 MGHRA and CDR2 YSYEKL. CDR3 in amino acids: CASSQRKRGVDETQYF. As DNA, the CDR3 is TGCGCCAGCAGCCAACGGAAGCGGGGGGTCGATGAGACCCAGTACTTC.

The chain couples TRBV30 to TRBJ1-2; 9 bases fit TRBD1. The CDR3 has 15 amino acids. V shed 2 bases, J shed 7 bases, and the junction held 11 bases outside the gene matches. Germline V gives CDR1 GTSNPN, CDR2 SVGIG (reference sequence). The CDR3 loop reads CAWSFLNRGLGGYTF. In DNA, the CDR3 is TGTGCCTGGAGTTTTCTTAACAGGGGGCTTGGTGGCTACACCTTC.

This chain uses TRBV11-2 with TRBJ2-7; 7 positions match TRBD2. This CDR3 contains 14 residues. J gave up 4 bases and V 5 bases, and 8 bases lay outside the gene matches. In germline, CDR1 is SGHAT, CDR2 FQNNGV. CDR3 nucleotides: TGTGCCAGCAGCCTGTCGGGCGGGGGTTACGAGCAGTACTTC. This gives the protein CASSLSGGGYEQYF. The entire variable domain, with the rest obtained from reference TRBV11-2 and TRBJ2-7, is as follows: EAGVAQSPRYKIIEKRQSVAFWCNPISGHATLYWYQQILGQGPKLLIQFQNNGVVDDSQLPKDRFSAERLKGVDSTLKIQPAKLEDSAVYLCASSLSGGGYEQYFGPGTRLTVT.

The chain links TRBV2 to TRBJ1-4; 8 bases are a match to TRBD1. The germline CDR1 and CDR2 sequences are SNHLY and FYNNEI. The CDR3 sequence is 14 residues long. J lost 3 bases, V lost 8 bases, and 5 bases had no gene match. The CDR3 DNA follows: TGTGCCAGCCAGGGGGGACAGGCTAATGAAAAACTGTTTTTT. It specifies CASQGGQANEKLFF.

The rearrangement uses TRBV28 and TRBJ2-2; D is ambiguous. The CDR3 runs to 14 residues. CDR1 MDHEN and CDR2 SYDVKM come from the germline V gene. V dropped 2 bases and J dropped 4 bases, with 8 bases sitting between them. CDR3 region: CASSLPTGTGELFF. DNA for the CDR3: TGTGCCAGCAGTTTACCCACTGGCACCGGGGAGCTGTTTTTT.

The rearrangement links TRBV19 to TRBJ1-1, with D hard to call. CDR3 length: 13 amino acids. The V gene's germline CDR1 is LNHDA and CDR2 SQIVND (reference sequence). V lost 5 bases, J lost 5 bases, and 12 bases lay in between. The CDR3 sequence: CASSPWEVTEAFF. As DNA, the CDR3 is TGTGCCAGTAGTCCCTGGGAGGTGACTGAAGCTTTCTTT. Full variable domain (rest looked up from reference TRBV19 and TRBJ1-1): DGGITQSPKYLFRKEGQNVTLSCEQNLNHDAMYWYRQDPGQGLRLIYYSQIVNDFQKGDIAEGYSVSREKKESFPLTVTSAQKNPTAFYLCASSPWEVTEAFFGQGTRLTVV.

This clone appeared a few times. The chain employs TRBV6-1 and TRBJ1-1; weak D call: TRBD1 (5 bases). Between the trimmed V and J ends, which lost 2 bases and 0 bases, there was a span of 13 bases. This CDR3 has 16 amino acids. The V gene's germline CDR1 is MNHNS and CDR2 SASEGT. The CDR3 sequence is CASSEFIQGMNTEAFF. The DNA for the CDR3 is TGTGCCAGCAGTGAATTTATTCAGGGCATGAACACTGAAGCTTTCTTT.

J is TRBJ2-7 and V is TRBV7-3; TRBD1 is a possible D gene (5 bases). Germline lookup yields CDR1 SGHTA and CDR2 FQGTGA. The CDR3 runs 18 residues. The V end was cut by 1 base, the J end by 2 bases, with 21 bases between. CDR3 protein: CASSLRGLVARDPYEQYF. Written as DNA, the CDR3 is TGTGCCAGCAGCTTAAGGGGATTGGTCGCCAGGGATCCCTACGAGCAGTACTTC.

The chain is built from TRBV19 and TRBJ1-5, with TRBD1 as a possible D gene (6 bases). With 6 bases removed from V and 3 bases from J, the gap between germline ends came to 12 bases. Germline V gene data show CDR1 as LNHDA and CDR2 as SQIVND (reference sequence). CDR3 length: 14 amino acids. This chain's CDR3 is CASSLTGDNQPQHF. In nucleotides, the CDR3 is TGTGCCAGTAGCCTGACAGGAGACAATCAGCCCCAGCATTTT.